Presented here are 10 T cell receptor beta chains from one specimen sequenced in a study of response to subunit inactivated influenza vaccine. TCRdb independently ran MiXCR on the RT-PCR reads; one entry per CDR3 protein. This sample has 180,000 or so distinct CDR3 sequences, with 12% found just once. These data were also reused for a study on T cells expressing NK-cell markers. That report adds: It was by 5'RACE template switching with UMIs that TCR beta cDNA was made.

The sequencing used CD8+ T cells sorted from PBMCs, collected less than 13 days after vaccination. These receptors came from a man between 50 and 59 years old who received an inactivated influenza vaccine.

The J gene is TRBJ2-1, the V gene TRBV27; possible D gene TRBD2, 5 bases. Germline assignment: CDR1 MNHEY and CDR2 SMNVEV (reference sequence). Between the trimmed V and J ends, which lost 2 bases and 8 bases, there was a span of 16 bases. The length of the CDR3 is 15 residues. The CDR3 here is CASSLLTTLFDEQFF. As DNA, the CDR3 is TGTGCCAGCAGTTTACTGACTACCTTATTTGATGAGCAGTTCTTC.

CDR3 DNA: TGTGCCAGCAGCAGCCTAGCGGGGGACAGCTCCTACGAGCAGTACTTC. Its protein product is CASSSLAGDSSYEQYF. The chain recombines TRBV21-1 with TRBJ2-7; no check of the table's D call, TRBD2, against the DNA was made. TRBV21-1 counts as a pseudogene. The CDR3 extends over 16 amino acids.

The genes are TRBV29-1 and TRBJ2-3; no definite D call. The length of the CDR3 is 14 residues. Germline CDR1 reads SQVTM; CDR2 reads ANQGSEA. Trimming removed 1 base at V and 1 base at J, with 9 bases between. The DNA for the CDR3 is TGCAGCGTTGAAGGGGTTTCCCGCACAGATACGCAGTATTTT. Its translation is CSVEGVSRTDTQYF.

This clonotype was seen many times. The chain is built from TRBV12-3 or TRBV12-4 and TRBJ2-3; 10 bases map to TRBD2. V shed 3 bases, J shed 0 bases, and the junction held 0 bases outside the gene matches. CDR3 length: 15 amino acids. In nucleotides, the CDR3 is TGTGCCAGCAGTTTTAGCGGGAGGAGCACAGATACGCAGTATTTT. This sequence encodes CASSFSGRSTDTQYF.

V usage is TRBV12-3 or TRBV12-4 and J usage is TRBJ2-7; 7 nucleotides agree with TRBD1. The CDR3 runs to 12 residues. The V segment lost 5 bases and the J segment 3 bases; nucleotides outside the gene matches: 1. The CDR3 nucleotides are TGTGCCAGCAGTACAGGGGTCTACGAGCAGTACTTC. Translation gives CASSTGVYEQYF.

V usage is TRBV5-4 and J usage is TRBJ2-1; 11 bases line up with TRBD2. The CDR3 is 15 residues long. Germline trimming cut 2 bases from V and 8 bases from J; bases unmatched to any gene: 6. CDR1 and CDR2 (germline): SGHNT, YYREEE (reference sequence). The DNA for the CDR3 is TGTGCCAGCAGCTTACTAGCGGGAGAAGTGGATGAGCAGTTCTTC. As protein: CASSLLAGEVDEQFF.

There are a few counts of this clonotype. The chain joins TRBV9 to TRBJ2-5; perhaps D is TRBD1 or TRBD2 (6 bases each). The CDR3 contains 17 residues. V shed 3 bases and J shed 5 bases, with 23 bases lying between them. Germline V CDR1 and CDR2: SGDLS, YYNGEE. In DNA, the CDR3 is TGTGCCAGCAGCGCCTCTCCGGAGGGGGGTATTCGGGAGACCCAGTACTTC. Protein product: CASSASPEGGIRETQYF.

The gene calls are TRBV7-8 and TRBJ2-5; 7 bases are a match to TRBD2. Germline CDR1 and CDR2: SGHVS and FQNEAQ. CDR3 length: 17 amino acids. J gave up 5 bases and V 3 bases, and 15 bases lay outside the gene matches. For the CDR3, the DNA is TGTGCCAGCAGCTTTTTGAGCGGGAACTTCATGGGGGAGACCCAGTACTTC. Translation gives CASSFLSGNFMGETQYF.

The CDR3, as DNA: TGCGCCAGCAGTCCTTTCGGTGGGGGAACCTACGAGCAGTACTTC. Its translation: CASSPFGGGTYEQYF. This rearrangement joins TRBV5-1 to TRBJ2-7, with D tentatively TRBD1 or TRBD2 (5 bases each). Trimming removed 5 bases from V and 2 bases from J, with 17 bases in between. This CDR3 is built from 15 residues. Germline-derived CDR1 and CDR2 are SGHRS and YFSETQ.

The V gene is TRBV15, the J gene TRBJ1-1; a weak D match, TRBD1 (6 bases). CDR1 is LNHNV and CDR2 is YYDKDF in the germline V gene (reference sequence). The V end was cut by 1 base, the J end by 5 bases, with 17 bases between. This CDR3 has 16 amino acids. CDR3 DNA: TGTGCCACCAGCAGAGGGGTCACAGGGAGGGAAACTGAAGCTTTCTTT. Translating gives CATSRGVTGRETEAFF.